This passage covers 30 T cell receptor beta chains from one sample sequenced in a study of T-cell reconstitution after alpha-beta-depleted transplantation in children. For TCRbeta, the library was prepared with unique molecular identifiers. TCRdb independently ran MiXCR on the PCR reads; one entry per CDR3 protein. The data show about 980,000 distinct CDR3 sequences, with around 30% seen just once and over 25% held by the top ten. The material was PBMCs, mostly from graft donor cells, obtained 360 days after TCRalphabeta/CD19-depleted stem cell transplant. The receptors were gathered from a boy in the first two years of life who had a stem cell transplant for SCID, so the T cells may come from the graft donor.

This clonotype was recorded a few times. The chain uses TRBV28 and TRBJ2-3; tentative D call: TRBD1 (6 bases). The germline V gene encodes CDR1 MDHEN and CDR2 SYDVKM. This CDR3 comprises 15 residues. V lost 5 bases and J lost 5, with 17 bases in between. The CDR3 reads CASSIHATGQDTQYF. In DNA form, the CDR3 reads TGTGCCAGCAGTATACACGCGACAGGTCAAGATACGCAGTATTTT.

Here the CDR3 DNA reads TGCAGTGCTGGAGGAGGGCTAGCGGGCACAGATACGCAGTATTTT. Translated: CSAGGGLAGTDTQYF. This chain uses TRBV20-1 with TRBJ2-3; 7 bases match TRBD2. This CDR3 comprises 15 residues. The germline gives CDR1 DFQATT, CDR2 SNEGSKA (reference sequence). The trim removed 5 bases at V and 1 base at J, leaving 9 bases unmatched.

The chain has TRBV27 and TRBJ1-5; the match to TRBD1 covers 8 bases. CDR1 is MNHEY and CDR2 is SMNVEV in the germline V gene (reference sequence). The CDR3 length is 13 residues. The V and J ends lost 6 bases and 7 bases, in that order; junction bases with no gene match: 5. This CDR3 is CASRTDRDQPQHF. CDR3 nucleotides: TGTGCCAGCAGAACGGACAGGGACCAGCCCCAGCATTTT.

This clonotype was counted only a few times. This chain joins TRBV29-1 and TRBJ1-3; D is unclear. This CDR3 has 14 amino acids. Germline lookup yields CDR1 SQVTM and CDR2 ANQGSEA. The V end was cut by 3 bases, the J end by 2 bases, with 11 bases between. CDR3 loop: CSVDRGGTGNTIYF. CDR3 DNA sequence: TGCAGCGTTGATCGGGGAGGAACTGGAAACACCATATATTTT.

This clonotype was counted only a few times. V gene TRBV28 combines with J gene TRBJ2-1, with 7 bases aligning to TRBD2. Trimming removed 6 bases from V and 6 bases from J; junction bases left unmatched: 8. CDR1 is MDHEN and CDR2 is SYDVKM in the germline V gene. CDR3 size: 14 residues. This CDR3 is CASSLGDYRNEQFF. The CDR3, as DNA: TGTGCCAGCAGCCTGGGGGACTACCGCAATGAGCAGTTCTTC. Full variable domain (missing parts from reference TRBV28 and TRBJ2-1): DVKVTQSSRYLVKRTGEKVFLECVQDMDHENMFWYRQDPGLGLRLIYFSYDVKMKEKGDIPEGYSVSREKKERFSLILESASTNQTSMYLCASSLGDYRNEQFFGPGTRLTVL.

This clonotype was picked up a small number of times. V gene TRBV12-3 or TRBV12-4 combines with J gene TRBJ2-3; D is perhaps TRBD1 (6 bases). V lost 6 bases and J lost 2, with 15 bases in between. CDR3 size: 15 residues. For the CDR3, the DNA is TGTGCCAGCAGGCCCCGTAGGGGGATCACAGATACGCAGTATTTT. Its protein product is CASRPRRGITDTQYF.

The rearrangement links TRBV4-2 to TRBJ2-3, with 12 bases lining up with TRBD2. V lost 0 bases to trimming and J lost 3 bases; unmatched junction nucleotides: 4. This CDR3 region has 17 residues. The V gene's germline CDR1 is LGHNA and CDR2 YNFKEQ. The CDR3 here is CASSQDWLAGGTDTQYF. CDR3 nucleotides: TGTGCCAGCAGCCAAGATTGGCTAGCGGGGGGGACAGATACGCAGTATTTT.

This chain links TRBV20-1 with TRBJ2-3; D is undetermined. The germline V and J ends were trimmed by 3 bases and 1 base, with 8 bases remaining between them. Germline CDR1 DFQATT, CDR2 SNEGSKA (reference sequence). The CDR3 loop spans 13 amino acids. The CDR3 sequence: CSARRSGTDTQYF. The CDR3 DNA reads TGCAGTGCTAGGAGGAGCGGCACAGATACGCAGTATTTT.

This clonotype was counted between two and nine times. J is TRBJ2-5 and V is TRBV5-1; tentative D call: TRBD2 (5 bases). Germline CDR1 and CDR2: SGHRS and YFSETQ. Trimming stripped 4 bases from V and 5 bases from J, with 24 bases between. The CDR3 is 17 amino acids. As DNA, the CDR3 is TGCGCCAGCAGCCCCGGCCGGGGAGCGGAAATCCGCGAGACCCAGTACTTC. This gives the protein CASSPGRGAEIRETQYF.

This clonotype was picked up a small number of times. The J gene is TRBJ2-6, the V gene TRBV27; 7 bases are shared with TRBD2. V lost 0 bases to trimming and J lost 2 bases; unmatched junction nucleotides: 4. The germline V gene has CDR1 MNHEY and CDR2 SMNVEV (reference sequence). The CDR3 covers 17 residues. The CDR3, as DNA: TGTGCCAGCAGTTTATCGCGGGGGATAACTGGGGCCAACGTCCTGACTTTC. Its protein is CASSLSRGITGANVLTF.

There are a few counts of this clonotype. The rearrangement joins TRBV20-1 to TRBJ2-3; 7 bases line up with TRBD2. Looked up from germline, CDR1 is DFQATT and CDR2 is SNEGSKA (reference sequence). The CDR3 is made up of 17 amino acids. Germline trimming cut 0 bases from V and 1 base from J; bases unmatched to any gene: 10. CDR3 amino acids: CSARDALGLAGTDTQYF. CDR3 nucleotide sequence: TGCAGTGCTAGAGACGCCCTGGGTCTAGCGGGCACAGATACGCAGTATTTT.

The rearrangement links TRBV29-1 to TRBJ2-7; D uncertain. The V end lost 4 bases, the J end lost 1 base, and 17 bases lay between the germline ends. The CDR3 length is 15 residues. From germline, CDR1 is SQVTM and CDR2 ANQGSEA. As DNA, the CDR3 is TGCAGCGTTGGTTTTTTAGCAACAGCTTCCTACGAGCAGTACTTC. As protein: CSVGFLATASYEQYF.

This clonotype showed up just a few times. V gene TRBV12-3 or TRBV12-4 combines with J gene TRBJ1-5, with D tentatively TRBD1 (6 bases). The CDR3 contains 16 residues. V was cut by 1 base and J by 2 bases, with 12 bases left in between. The CDR3 region is CASSLVGAPGNQPQHF. The CDR3, as DNA: TGTGCCAGCAGTTTAGTGGGGGCCCCGGGCAATCAGCCCCAGCATTTT.

The rearrangement links TRBV9 to TRBJ2-3, with D perhaps given as TRBD1 or TRBD2 (7 bases each). CDR1 and CDR2 from the germline V gene are SGDLS and YYNGEE. The CDR3 sequence is 16 residues long. The V end was cut by 2 bases, the J end by 1 base, with 14 bases between. The CDR3 bases are TGTGCCAGCAGCGTTCTCCCAGGGGGGGGCACAGATACGCAGTATTTT. It codes for CASSVLPGGGTDTQYF.

This chain connects TRBV5-1 to TRBJ2-5; D not certain. The CDR3 contains 13 residues. Germline V gene sequence: CDR1 SGHRS, CDR2 YFSETQ. Trimming took 3 bases from V and 5 from J, leaving 11 bases between them. The CDR3 loop is CASSWSSSETQYF. CDR3 coding DNA: TGCGCCAGCAGCTGGTCGTCGTCGGAGACCCAGTACTTC. Looking up the rest from reference TRBV5-1 and TRBJ2-5 gives the full variable domain: KAGVTQTPRYLIKTRGQQVTLSCSPISGHRSVSWYQQTPGQGLQFLFEYFSETQRNKGNFPGRFSGRQFSNSRSEMNVSTLELGDSALYLCASSWSSSETQYFGPGTRLLVL.

This sequence joins TRBV12-3 or TRBV12-4 and TRBJ2-2, with TRBD1 as a possible D gene (6 bases). The CDR3 consists of 15 residues. Between the trimmed V and J ends, which lost 5 bases and 3 bases, there was a span of 13 bases. CDR3 protein: CASSPRTAYTGELFF. CDR3 in DNA: TGTGCCAGCAGTCCCCGGACAGCTTACACCGGGGAGCTGTTTTTT.

There are a few counts of this clonotype. The gene calls are TRBV29-1 and TRBJ2-3; D unclear. Germline V gene lookup returns CDR1 SQVTM and CDR2 ANQGSEA. This CDR3 contains 15 residues. The germline V and J ends were trimmed by 3 bases and 4 bases, with 17 bases remaining between them. The CDR3 nucleotides read TGCAGCGTTGAGGGAACATTGGAGCCAGCAGATACGCAGTATTTT. Its protein product is CSVEGTLEPADTQYF.

This rearrangement joins TRBV12-3 or TRBV12-4 to TRBJ2-3; 8 bases match TRBD2. The CDR3 length is 18 residues. V lost 3 bases and J lost 2; bases outside the gene matches: 13. The CDR3 bases are TGTGCCAGCAGTTTTTACCCAACGTTAGCGGGGAACACAGATACGCAGTATTTT. Protein sequence: CASSFYPTLAGNTDTQYF.

In its sample, this clonotype was seen a few times. CDR3 sequence (DNA): TGCAGTGCTCCAGCCTACAGGGCCTACAATGAGCAGTTCTTC. Translation: CSAPAYRAYNEQFF. The gene calls are TRBV20-1 and TRBJ2-1, with D perhaps TRBD1 (6 bases). CDR1 and CDR2 from the germline V gene are DFQATT and SNEGSKA (reference sequence). V dropped 5 bases and J dropped 2 bases, with 13 bases sitting between them. The CDR3 spans 14 residues.

The chain is built from TRBV12-3 or TRBV12-4 and TRBJ2-7, with TRBD1 matching 7 bases. V lost 5 bases to trimming and J lost 3 bases; unmatched junction nucleotides: 10. This CDR3 is 15 amino acids long. The CDR3 coding sequence is TGTGCCAGCAGTCATACACAGGGGATGAACTACGAGCAGTACTTC. Protein sequence: CASSHTQGMNYEQYF.

The chain is built from TRBV18 and TRBJ1-2, with 9 bases lining up with TRBD1. Trimming cost V 3 bases and J 5 bases; bases outside gene matches: 4. The CDR3 runs to 14 residues. Germline V gene sequence: CDR1 KGHSH, CDR2 LQKENI. This chain's CDR3 is CASSPQQGAYGYTF. The CDR3 DNA sequence: TGTGCCAGCTCACCTCAACAGGGGGCGTATGGCTACACCTTC.

CDR3 DNA sequence: TGCGCCAGCAGCTTTCAGGGTAACTACGAGCAGTACTTC. Protein: CASSFQGNYEQYF. The V call is TRBV5-1, the J call TRBJ2-7, with a weak D call TRBD1 (5 bases). This CDR3 region has 13 residues. V gave up 2 bases and J gave up 3 bases, with 9 bases separating them. Germline assignment: CDR1 SGHRS and CDR2 YFSETQ.

This clonotype was counted between two and nine times. The chain is built from TRBV11-2 and TRBJ1-2; 7 bases align to TRBD1. Losses at the gene ends were 4 bases for V and 4 bases for J; bases not matched to a gene: 12. Germline lookup yields CDR1 SGHAT and CDR2 FQNNGV. The CDR3 sequence is 16 residues long. The CDR3 DNA is TGTGCCAGCAGCTGGAAACCGGGACAGAGTTCCTATGGCTACACCTTC. It translates to CASSWKPGQSSYGYTF.

The rearrangement uses TRBV11-2 and TRBJ2-5; D is perhaps TRBD2 (5 bases). With 5 bases removed from V and 2 bases from J, the gap between germline ends came to 15 bases. The CDR3 runs to 15 residues. The germline CDR1 and CDR2 sequences are SGHAT and FQNNGV. CDR3 in amino acids: CASSPIRTPQETQYF. The DNA for the CDR3 is TGTGCCAGCAGCCCTATTCGGACTCCGCAAGAGACCCAGTACTTC.

The chain links TRBV7-8 to TRBJ2-7, with D tentatively TRBD1 (6 bases). This CDR3 spans 16 amino acids. Germline-derived CDR1 and CDR2 are SGHVS and FQNEAQ. V lost 5 bases, J lost 0 bases, and 17 bases lay in between. The DNA for the CDR3 is TGTGCCAGCAGCCCTACAGGGTGGGGAAGCTCCTACGAGCAGTACTTC. Translating gives CASSPTGWGSSYEQYF. The variable domain in full, completed from reference TRBV7-8 and TRBJ2-7, reads GAGVSQSPRYKVAKRGQDVALRCDPISGHVSLFWYQQALGQGPEFLTYFQNEAQLDKSGLPSDRFFAERPEGSVSTLKIQRTQQEDSAVYLCASSPTGWGSSYEQYFGPGTRLTVT.

The rearrangement links TRBV2 to TRBJ1-5, with D possibly TRBD1 on 5 matching bases. The germline V gene has CDR1 SNHLY and CDR2 FYNNEI. The CDR3 covers 14 residues. The V end lost 3 bases, the J end lost 4 bases, and 10 bases lay between the germline ends. The CDR3 DNA reads TGTGCCAGCAGTGAGTGGCGGGGGAATCAGCCCCAGCATTTT. Translated, it gives CASSEWRGNQPQHF. The variable domain in full, completed from reference TRBV2 and TRBJ1-5, reads EPEVTQTPSHQVTQMGQEVILRCVPISNHLYFYWYRQILGQKVEFLVSFYNNEISEKSEIFDDQFSVERPDGSNFTLKIRSTKLEDSAMYFCASSEWRGNQPQHFGDGTRLSIL.

This chain uses TRBV9 with TRBJ1-2; D is perhaps TRBD1 (6 bases). The V gene's germline CDR1 is SGDLS and CDR2 YYNGEE. V gave up 6 bases and J gave up 3 bases, with 18 bases separating them. The CDR3 sequence is 15 residues long. The CDR3: CASTESPGEDYGYTF. The CDR3 region has the DNA TGTGCCAGCACTGAGTCCCCAGGGGAGGACTATGGCTACACCTTC.

This sequence joins TRBV28 and TRBJ2-7, with D hard to call. The CDR3 loop spans 14 amino acids. Trimming removed 7 bases at V and 2 bases at J, with 15 bases between. CDR1 MDHEN and CDR2 SYDVKM come from the germline V gene. The CDR3 DNA is TGTGCCAGCACCCGATCCCCACTACCCTACGAGCAGTACTTC. Protein product: CASTRSPLPYEQYF.

This sequence joins TRBV6-5 and TRBJ1-1; D may be TRBD1 (5 bases). The CDR3 covers 15 residues. Trimming stripped 2 bases from V and 8 bases from J, with 18 bases between. Per the germline V gene, CDR1 is MNHEY and CDR2 is SVGAGI. The CDR3 reads CASSYAEGPLGEAFF. In nucleotides, the CDR3 is TGTGCCAGCAGTTACGCCGAGGGGCCCCTAGGGGAAGCTTTCTTT.

This chain joins TRBV5-1 and TRBJ2-5; 9 positions agree with TRBD2. Germline trimming cut 4 bases from V and 2 bases from J; bases unmatched to any gene: 9. This CDR3 region has 16 residues. Germline values: CDR1 SGHRS, CDR2 YFSETQ. The CDR3: CASSGPTSGLQETQYF. The CDR3 DNA sequence: TGCGCCAGCAGCGGTCCGACTAGCGGATTACAAGAGACCCAGTACTTC.